The rows below give T cell receptor beta chains drawn from one sample of a study of T-cell memory formation after mild COVID-19. Each CDR3 protein is one row after TCRdb ran MiXCR on the 5' RACE reads. This sample carries hundreds of thousands of distinct CDR3 sequences, 25% of them seen once, and the ten largest clones take around 12%. Sample: PBMCs or a T cell subset sorted from them (not recorded which). Every receptor here comes from an adult woman who had mild COVID-19 (a few samples of this study predate the infection). Cell type and time point are not known. Both conserved end residues are trimmed from each CDR3. The order of the fields is J gene, V gene, CDR3 protein.

TRBJ2-4 TRBV5-1 ASSSRAAGSNIQY
TRBJ1-6 TRBV6-6 ASTVQGANSPLH
TRBJ2-1 TRBV4-1 ASSRGLAGGTGNEQF
TRBJ2-2 TRBV18 ASSPVGDITGELF
TRBJ1-2 TRBV12-3/TRBV12-4 ASSSGGGRRSGYT
TRBJ1-5 TRBV9 ASSVSPGQGNQPQH
TRBJ2-1 TRBV7-6 ASSGGGRDQF
TRBJ2-3 TRBV7-9 ASGQGAPDTQY
TRBJ2-5 TRBV7-9 ASSSPMGIEETQY
TRBJ2-5 TRBV4-1 ASSRVRGGQETQY
TRBJ2-1 TRBV12-3/TRBV12-4 ASSPPGPLGNEQF
TRBJ2-4 TRBV23-1 ASSQHRVAKNIQY
TRBJ2-7 TRBV20-1 SASRRQGNYEQY
TRBJ2-1 TRBV10-3 AIKGDSAYNEQF
TRBJ1-6 TRBV15 ATSSRTGGNSPLH
TRBJ1-1 TRBV29-1 SVVRTSTEAF
TRBJ2-1 TRBV7-3 ASSPSSGGGFYNEQF
TRBJ2-1 TRBV18 ASSPRATGDEQF
TRBJ2-7 TRBV5-1 ASSSRSRARGSYEQY
TRBJ2-3 TRBV6-2/TRBV6-3 ASSYLAGEGTDTQY
TRBJ2-3 TRBV4-3 ASSQAPTSGASTDTQY
TRBJ1-5 TRBV7-2 ASTLDTNQPQH
TRBJ2-1 TRBV4-2 ASSQDEQGSYNEQF
TRBJ2-7 TRBV6-5 ASSYRDGVYEQY
TRBJ1-5 TRBV5-1 ASSLEPDSQPQH
TRBJ2-1 TRBV24-1 ATSVGGTSGWNEQF
TRBJ2-7 TRBV24-1 ATSDPGGGPYEQY
TRBJ2-7 TRBV27 ASSWTSGSYEQY
TRBJ2-1 TRBV9 ASSWSGTTNEQF
TRBJ1-4 TRBV27 ASSWDRYNEKLF
TRBJ1-1 TRBV27 ASSLRQGVGTEAF
TRBJ2-3 TRBV20-1 SASRATQY
TRBJ1-1 TRBV7-2 ASSLGDGRGTEAF
TRBJ2-7 TRBV5-1 ASSYPSTSGSGHEQY
TRBJ1-2 TRBV7-6 ASSSGRFYGYT
TRBJ2-5 TRBV15 ATSRGLAGVEETQY
TRBJ2-7 TRBV14 ASSLRYGFYEQY
TRBJ2-7 TRBV7-2 ASSPLADFSYEQY
TRBJ2-7 TRBV6-2/TRBV6-3 ATGQGSEQY
TRBJ2-7 TRBV7-2 ASSLSGDRGYEQY
TRBJ2-5 TRBV5-1 ASSPGLAGAQETQY